These 10 T cell receptor beta chains share one sample of origin, sequenced in a study of early T cells in non-severe SARS-CoV-2 infection. Using its own MiXCR run on the 5' RACE reads, TCRdb lists one record per CDR3 protein. The data show tens of thousands of distinct CDR3 sequences, 4% to 5.5% seen once. The sample comprised whole blood. The receptor source for this set is an adult who was a healthcare worker with PCR-confirmed SARS-CoV-2 infection or an uninfected control (not recorded which).

In this sample, this clonotype turned up many times. The V gene is TRBV6-6, the J gene TRBJ1-2; tentatively, D is TRBD1 (6 bases). The V gene lost 6 bases and the J gene lost 1 base, with 15 bases spanning the gap. CDR3 length: 15 amino acids. Germline CDR1 MNHNY, CDR2 SVGAGI (reference sequence). The CDR3 DNA sequence: TGTGCCAGCAGGCTAACAGCGGGACATAACTATGGCTACACCTTC. This codes for CASRLTAGHNYGYTF.

This clonotype showed up just a few times. The V call is TRBV6-2 or TRBV6-3, the J call TRBJ2-5; 10 positions agree with TRBD1. With 6 bases clipped from V and 3 bases from J, the junction kept 4 bases outside the gene matches. The CDR3 loop spans 14 amino acids. The V gene's germline CDR1 is MNHEY and CDR2 SVGEGT. CDR3 nucleotides: TGTGCCAGCAGCCAGGGGACAGGGGAAGAGACCCAGTACTTC. This gives the protein CASSQGTGEETQYF.

There are many counts of this clonotype. The chain uses TRBV4-2 and TRBJ2-3, with 8 bases identical to TRBD2. The CDR3 length is 15 residues. Trimming cost V 1 base and J 4 bases; bases outside gene matches: 4. Germline values: CDR1 LGHNA, CDR2 YNFKEQ. CDR3 protein: CASSQGGGLADTQYF. CDR3 nucleotide sequence: TGTGCCAGCAGCCAAGGCGGGGGGTTGGCAGATACGCAGTATTTT.

CDR3 residues: CASSVGPGLNYEQYF. CDR3 DNA: TGTGCCAGCAGCGTTGGACCGGGACTAAACTACGAGCAGTACTTC. The chain carries TRBV9 and TRBJ2-7; 7 nucleotides line up with TRBD2. V shed 2 bases, J shed 3 bases, and the junction held 8 bases outside the gene matches. This CDR3 has 15 residues. The germline V gene has CDR1 SGDLS and CDR2 YYNGEE.

The gene calls are TRBV7-2 and TRBJ2-7; D perhaps matches TRBD1 (5 bases). This CDR3 comprises 15 residues. V shed 5 bases and J shed 1 base, with 15 bases lying between them. Germline-derived CDR1 and CDR2 are SGHTA and FQGNSA. The CDR3 is CASSPPGPVSYEQYF. The CDR3 DNA sequence: TGTGCCAGCAGCCCCCCAGGGCCTGTATCCTACGAGCAGTACTTC.

In DNA form, the CDR3 reads TGTGCCTGGAGTTACGGGTTCTACGAGCAGTACTTC. Its protein product is CAWSYGFYEQYF. This sequence joins TRBV30 and TRBJ2-7; D unresolved. Germline-derived CDR1 and CDR2 are GTSNPN and SVGIG (reference sequence). CDR3 length: 12 amino acids. Trimming took off 2 bases at V and 3 bases at J, with 8 bases between the two ends. Full variable domain (missing parts from reference TRBV30 and TRBJ2-7): SQTIHQWPATLVQPVGSPLSLECTVEGTSNPNLYWYRQAAGRGLQLLFYSVGIGQISSEVPQNLSASRPQDRQFILSSKKLLLSDSGFYLCAWSYGFYEQYFGPGTRLTVT.

V and J are TRBV24-1 and TRBJ2-2, with 10 bases that match TRBD1. Per germline, CDR1 KGHDR and CDR2 SFDVKD. The CDR3 totals 16 residues. V shed 4 bases and J 4 bases; nucleotides not matched to a gene: 5. This chain's CDR3 is CATSEAGTGATGELFF. CDR3 in DNA: TGTGCCACCAGTGAGGCCGGGACAGGGGCCACCGGGGAGCTGTTTTTT.

The chain uses TRBV20-1 and TRBJ1-2; 7 positions match TRBD1. The V and J ends lost 0 bases and 4 bases, in that order; junction bases with no gene match: 17. Per germline, CDR1 DFQATT and CDR2 SNEGSKA (reference sequence). CDR3 length equals 18 residues. CDR3 sequence: CSARDQGGRALEGYGYTF. The CDR3 region has the DNA TGCAGTGCTAGAGATCAGGGGGGCAGGGCCCTGGAAGGCTATGGCTACACCTTC.

This clonotype was detected ten times or more. The chain links TRBV7-9 to TRBJ2-5, with D unclear. This CDR3 has 14 amino acids. V lost 5 bases to trimming and J lost 3 bases, with 13 bases between them. From germline, CDR1 is SEHNR and CDR2 FQNEAQ (reference sequence). The CDR3 sequence is CASSGRLAKETQYF. CDR3 DNA sequence: TGTGCCAGCAGCGGAAGACTCGCCAAAGAGACCCAGTACTTC.

In its sample, this clonotype was seen many times. The CDR3 is CASSFGGDNEQFF. CDR3 DNA sequence: TGTGCCAGCAGCTTTGGGGGTGACAATGAGCAGTTCTTC. V usage is TRBV7-2 and J usage is TRBJ2-1; D tentatively reads TRBD1 or TRBD2 (5 bases each). Trimming took off 3 bases at V and 5 bases at J, with 8 bases between the two ends. CDR1 and CDR2 from the germline V gene are SGHTA and FQGNSA. The CDR3 is 13 residues long.